This is a list of T cell receptor beta chains from one sample in a study of metastatic and nonmetastatic thyroid tumors. TCRdb called clones again from the PCR reads with MiXCR. The data contain fewer than 25,000 clones, 15% to 20% of them singletons. Sequencing was performed on blood. These receptors originate from a female donor with papillary thyroid cancer or a benign thyroid nodule (not recorded which). Some clones in this sample may be carry-over from other donors' samples. The CDR3 runs from the conserved cysteine through the conserved F or W. The D gene is left open where the match is weak.

j_call,d_call,v_call,cdr3_aa
TRBJ1-1,NA,TRBV5-1,CASSSQGSDTEAFF
TRBJ2-7,NA,TRBV2,CASSEGLAYERYF
TRBJ1-5,NA,TRBV28,CASTRGGVVCQPQHF
TRBJ1-2,NA,TRBV25-1,CASDPTQGGAGGYTF
TRBJ1-1,NA,TRBV18,CASSPGPNTEAFF
TRBJ2-3,TRBD2,TRBV5-8,CASSLVLAGVGDTQYF
TRBJ2-4,NA,TRBV6-1,CASSSLSEAKNIQYF
TRBJ2-7,NA,TRBV6-1,CASSSSGRTYEQYF
TRBJ1-1,NA,TRBV11-3,CASSLGGLNTEAFF
TRBJ2-1,NA,TRBV5-6,CASSLSRNEQFF
TRBJ2-3,NA,TRBV20-1,CSARSEAGWVDTQYF
TRBJ1-1,NA,TRBV5-5,CASSPAYGTEAFF
TRBJ2-7,TRBD1,TRBV11-2,CAGSLVQGAGEQYF
TRBJ1-5,NA,TRBV15,CATSRSSITQPQHF
TRBJ1-4,TRBD1,TRBV20-1,CSARLAETGGEKLFF
TRBJ1-5,NA,TRBV28,CASSLGPSNQPQHF